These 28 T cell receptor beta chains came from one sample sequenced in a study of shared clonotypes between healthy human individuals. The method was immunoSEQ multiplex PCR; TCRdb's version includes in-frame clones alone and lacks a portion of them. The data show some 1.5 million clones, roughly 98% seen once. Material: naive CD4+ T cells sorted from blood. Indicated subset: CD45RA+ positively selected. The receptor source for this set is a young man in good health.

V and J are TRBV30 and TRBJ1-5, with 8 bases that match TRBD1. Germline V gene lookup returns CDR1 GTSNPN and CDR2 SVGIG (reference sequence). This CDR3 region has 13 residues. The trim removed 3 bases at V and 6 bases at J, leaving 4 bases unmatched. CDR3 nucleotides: TGTGCCTGGAGGAAAGGGACAGGTCAGCCCCAGCATTTT. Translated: CAWRKGTGQPQHF.

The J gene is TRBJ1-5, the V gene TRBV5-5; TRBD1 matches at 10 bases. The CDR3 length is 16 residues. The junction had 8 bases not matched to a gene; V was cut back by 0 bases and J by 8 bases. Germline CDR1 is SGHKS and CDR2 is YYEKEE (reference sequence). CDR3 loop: CASSLDETGGTKPQHF. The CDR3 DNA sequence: TGTGCCAGCAGCTTGGACGAGACAGGGGGCACGAAGCCCCAGCATTTT.

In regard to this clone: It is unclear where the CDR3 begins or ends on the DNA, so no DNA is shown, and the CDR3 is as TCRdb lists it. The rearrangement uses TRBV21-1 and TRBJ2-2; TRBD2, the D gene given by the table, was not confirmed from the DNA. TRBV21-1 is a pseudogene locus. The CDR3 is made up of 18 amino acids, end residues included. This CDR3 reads CASSKGRSFATGTGELFF.

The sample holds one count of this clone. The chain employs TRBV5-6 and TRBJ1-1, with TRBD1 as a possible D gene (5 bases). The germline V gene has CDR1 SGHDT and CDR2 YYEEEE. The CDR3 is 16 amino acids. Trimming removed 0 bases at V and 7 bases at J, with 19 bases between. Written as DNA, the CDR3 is TGTGCCAGCAGCTTGGTAGGGGACGGTGCCCGCGATGAAGCTTTCTTT. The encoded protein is CASSLVGDGARDEAFF. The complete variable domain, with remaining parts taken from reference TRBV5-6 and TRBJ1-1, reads DAGVTQSPTHLIKTRGQQVTLRCSPKSGHDTVSWYQQALGQGPQFIFQYYEEEERQRGNFPDRFSGHQFPNYSSELNVNALLLGDSALYLCASSLVGDGARDEAFFGQGTRLTVV.

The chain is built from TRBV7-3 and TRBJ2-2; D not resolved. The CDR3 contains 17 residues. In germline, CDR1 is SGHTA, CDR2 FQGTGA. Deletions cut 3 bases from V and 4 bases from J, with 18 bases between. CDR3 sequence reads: CASSFGPSGVGTGELFF. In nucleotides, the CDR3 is TGTGCCAGCAGCTTTGGGCCCTCTGGGGTCGGCACCGGGGAGCTGTTTTTT.

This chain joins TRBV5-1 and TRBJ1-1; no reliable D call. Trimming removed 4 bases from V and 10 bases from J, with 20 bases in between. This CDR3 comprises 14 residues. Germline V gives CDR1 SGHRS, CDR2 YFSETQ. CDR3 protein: CASSADDGLLGAFF. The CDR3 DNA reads TGCGCCAGCAGCGCGGACGACGGGCTCTTGGGAGCTTTCTTT.

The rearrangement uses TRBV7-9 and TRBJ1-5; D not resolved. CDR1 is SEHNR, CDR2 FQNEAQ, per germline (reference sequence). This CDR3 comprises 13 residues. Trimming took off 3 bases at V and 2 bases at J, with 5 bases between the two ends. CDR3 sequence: CASSFGRNQPQHF. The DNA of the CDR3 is TGTGCCAGCAGCTTTGGACGCAATCAGCCCCAGCATTTT.

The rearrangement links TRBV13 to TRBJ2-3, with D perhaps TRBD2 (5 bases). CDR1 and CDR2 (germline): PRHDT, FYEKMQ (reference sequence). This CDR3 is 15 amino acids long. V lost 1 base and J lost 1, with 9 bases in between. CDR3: CASSLVDSRTDTQYF. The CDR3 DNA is TGTGCCAGCAGCTTAGTGGACTCACGCACAGATACGCAGTATTTT.

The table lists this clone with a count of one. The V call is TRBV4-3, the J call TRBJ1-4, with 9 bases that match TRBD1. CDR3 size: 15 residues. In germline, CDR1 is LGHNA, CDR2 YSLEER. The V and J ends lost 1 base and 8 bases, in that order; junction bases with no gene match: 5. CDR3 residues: CASSQGDRDGEKLFF. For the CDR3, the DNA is TGCGCCAGCAGCCAAGGGGACAGGGATGGAGAAAAACTGTTTTTT.

Written as DNA, the CDR3 is TGTGCCAGCAGTTACTGGGGCGGATTGAACACTGAAGCTTTCTTT. Translation: CASSYWGGLNTEAFF. The V and J genes are TRBV6-6 and TRBJ1-1; possible D gene TRBD1, 5 bases. Trimming removed 1 base from V and 0 bases from J, with 9 bases in between. This CDR3 spans 15 amino acids. Germline V lookup: CDR1 MNHNY, CDR2 SVGAGI (reference sequence).

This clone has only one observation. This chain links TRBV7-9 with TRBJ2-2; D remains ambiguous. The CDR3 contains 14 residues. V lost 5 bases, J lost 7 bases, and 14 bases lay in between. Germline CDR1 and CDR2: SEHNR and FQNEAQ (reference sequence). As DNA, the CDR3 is TGTGCCAGCAGCGCCGAATGGGTCGGCGGGGAGCTGTTTTTT. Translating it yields CASSAEWVGGELFF.

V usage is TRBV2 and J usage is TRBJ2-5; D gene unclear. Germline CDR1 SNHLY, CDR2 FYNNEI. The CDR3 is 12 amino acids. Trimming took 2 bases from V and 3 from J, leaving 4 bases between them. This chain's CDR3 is CASSESEETQYF. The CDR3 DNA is TGTGCCAGCAGTGAAAGTGAAGAGACCCAGTACTTC.

This CDR3 is CASSATTGDPYEQYF. The CDR3, as DNA: TGTGCCAGCAGCGCAACCACAGGGGACCCCTACGAGCAGTACTTC. The chain joins TRBV6-1 to TRBJ2-7; 7 bases map to TRBD1. The CDR3 has 15 amino acids. The V and J ends lost 6 bases and 2 bases, in that order; junction bases with no gene match: 10. Germline CDR1 is MNHNS and CDR2 is SASEGT.

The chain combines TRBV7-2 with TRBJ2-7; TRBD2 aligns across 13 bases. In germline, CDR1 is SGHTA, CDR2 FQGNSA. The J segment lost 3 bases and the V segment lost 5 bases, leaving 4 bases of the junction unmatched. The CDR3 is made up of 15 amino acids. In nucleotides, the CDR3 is TGTGCCAGCAGCCTGACTAGCGGGAGGCACTACGAGCAGTACTTC. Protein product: CASSLTSGRHYEQYF.

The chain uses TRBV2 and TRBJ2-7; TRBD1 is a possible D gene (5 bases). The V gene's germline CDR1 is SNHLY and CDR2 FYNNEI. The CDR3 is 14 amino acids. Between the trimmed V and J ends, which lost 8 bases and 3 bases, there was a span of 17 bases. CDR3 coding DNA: TGTGCCAGCGGGCGACAGCAAAATCTCTACGAGCAGTACTTC. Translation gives CASGRQQNLYEQYF.

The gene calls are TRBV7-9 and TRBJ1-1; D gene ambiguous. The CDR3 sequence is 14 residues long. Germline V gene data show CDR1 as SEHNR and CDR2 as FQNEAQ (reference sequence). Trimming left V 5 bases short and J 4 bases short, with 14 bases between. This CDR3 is CASSPKGGSTEAFF. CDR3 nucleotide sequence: TGTGCCAGCAGCCCTAAGGGAGGGAGCACTGAAGCTTTCTTT.

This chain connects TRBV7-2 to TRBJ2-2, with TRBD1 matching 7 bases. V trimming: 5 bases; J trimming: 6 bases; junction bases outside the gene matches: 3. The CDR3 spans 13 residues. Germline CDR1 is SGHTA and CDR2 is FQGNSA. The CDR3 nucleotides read TGTGCCAGCAGCCCACAGGGGTCCGGGGAGCTGTTTTTT. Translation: CASSPQGSGELFF. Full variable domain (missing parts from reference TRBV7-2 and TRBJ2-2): GAGVSQSPSNKVTEKGKDVELRCDPISGHTALYWYRQSLGQGLEFLIYFQGNSAPDKSGLPSDRFSAERTGGSVSTLTIQRTQQEDSAVYLCASSPQGSGELFFGEGSRLTVL.

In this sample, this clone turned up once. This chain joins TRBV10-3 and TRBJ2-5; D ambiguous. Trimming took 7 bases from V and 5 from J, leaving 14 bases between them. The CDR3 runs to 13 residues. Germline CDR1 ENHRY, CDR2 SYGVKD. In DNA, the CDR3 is TGTGCCATCAAAGACTCAGGCCAGGAGACCCAGTACTTC. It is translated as CAIKDSGQETQYF.

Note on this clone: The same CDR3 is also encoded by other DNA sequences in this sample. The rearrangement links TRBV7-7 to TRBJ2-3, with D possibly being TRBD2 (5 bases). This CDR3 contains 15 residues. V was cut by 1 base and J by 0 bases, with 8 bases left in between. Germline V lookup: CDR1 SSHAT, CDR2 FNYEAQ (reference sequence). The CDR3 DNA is TGTGCCAGCAGCTTAGGGACGGGGAGCACAGATACGCAGTATTTT. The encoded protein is CASSLGTGSTDTQYF.

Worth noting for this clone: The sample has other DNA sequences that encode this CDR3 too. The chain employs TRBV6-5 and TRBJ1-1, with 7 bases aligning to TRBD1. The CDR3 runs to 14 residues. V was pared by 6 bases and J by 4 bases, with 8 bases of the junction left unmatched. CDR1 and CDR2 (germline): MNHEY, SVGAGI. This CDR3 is CASSLDRVRTEAFF. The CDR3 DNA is TGTGCCAGCAGCCTCGACAGGGTACGCACTGAAGCTTTCTTT.

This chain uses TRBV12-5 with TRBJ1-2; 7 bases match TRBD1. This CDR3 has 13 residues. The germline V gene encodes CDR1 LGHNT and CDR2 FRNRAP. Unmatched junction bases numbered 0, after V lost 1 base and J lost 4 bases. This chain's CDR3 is CASGLGTGYGYTF. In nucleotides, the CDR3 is TGTGCTAGTGGTTTGGGGACAGGCTATGGCTACACCTTC.

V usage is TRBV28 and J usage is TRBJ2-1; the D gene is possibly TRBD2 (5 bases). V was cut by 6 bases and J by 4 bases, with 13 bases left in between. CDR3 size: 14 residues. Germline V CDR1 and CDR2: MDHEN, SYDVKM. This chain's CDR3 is CASSANRGYNEQFF. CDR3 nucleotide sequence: TGTGCCAGCAGCGCTAACCGGGGTTACAATGAGCAGTTCTTC.

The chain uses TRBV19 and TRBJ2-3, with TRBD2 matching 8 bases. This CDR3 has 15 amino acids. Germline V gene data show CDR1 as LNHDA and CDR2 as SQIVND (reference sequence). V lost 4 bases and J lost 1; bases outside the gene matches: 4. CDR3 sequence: CASSSTGRGTDTQYF. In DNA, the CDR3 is TGTGCCAGTAGTAGTACCGGGAGGGGCACAGATACGCAGTATTTT.

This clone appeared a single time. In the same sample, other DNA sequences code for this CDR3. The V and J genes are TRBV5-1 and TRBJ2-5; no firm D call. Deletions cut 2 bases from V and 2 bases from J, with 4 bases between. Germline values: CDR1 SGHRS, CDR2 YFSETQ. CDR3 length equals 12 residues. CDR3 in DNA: TGCGCCAGCAGCTTAGTGCAAGAGACCCAGTACTTC. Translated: CASSLVQETQYF. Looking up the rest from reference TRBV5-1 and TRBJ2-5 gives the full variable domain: KAGVTQTPRYLIKTRGQQVTLSCSPISGHRSVSWYQQTPGQGLQFLFEYFSETQRNKGNFPGRFSGRQFSNSRSEMNVSTLELGDSALYLCASSLVQETQYFGPGTRLLVL.

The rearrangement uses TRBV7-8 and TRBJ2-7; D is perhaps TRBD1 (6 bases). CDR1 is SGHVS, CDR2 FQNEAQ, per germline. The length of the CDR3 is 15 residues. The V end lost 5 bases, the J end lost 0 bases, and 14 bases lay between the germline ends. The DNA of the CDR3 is TGTGCCAGCAGCAGACGCCGGGACATCTCCTACGAGCAGTACTTC. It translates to CASSRRRDISYEQYF.

This CDR3 is CASSEGRLYNQPQHF. In DNA, the CDR3 is TGTGCCAGCAGTGAAGGCAGGCTTTACAATCAGCCCCAGCATTTT. J is TRBJ1-5 and V is TRBV2; unclear D gene. Germline V gene data show CDR1 as SNHLY and CDR2 as FYNNEI. This CDR3 has 15 residues. Trimming took 1 base from V and 3 from J, leaving 10 bases between them.

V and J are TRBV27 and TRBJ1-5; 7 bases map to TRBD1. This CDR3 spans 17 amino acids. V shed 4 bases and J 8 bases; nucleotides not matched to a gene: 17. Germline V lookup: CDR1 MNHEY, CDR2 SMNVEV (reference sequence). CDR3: CASSYGAMKGQPKPQHF. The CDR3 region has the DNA TGTGCCAGCAGTTATGGGGCTATGAAGGGACAGCCGAAGCCCCAGCATTTT.

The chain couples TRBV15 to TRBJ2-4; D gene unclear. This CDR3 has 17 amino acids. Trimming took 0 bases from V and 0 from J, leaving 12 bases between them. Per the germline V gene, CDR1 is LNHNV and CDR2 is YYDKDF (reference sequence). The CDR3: CATSRDLNQLAKNIQYF. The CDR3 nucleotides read TGTGCCACCAGCAGAGATCTGAATCAACTAGCCAAAAACATTCAGTACTTC.